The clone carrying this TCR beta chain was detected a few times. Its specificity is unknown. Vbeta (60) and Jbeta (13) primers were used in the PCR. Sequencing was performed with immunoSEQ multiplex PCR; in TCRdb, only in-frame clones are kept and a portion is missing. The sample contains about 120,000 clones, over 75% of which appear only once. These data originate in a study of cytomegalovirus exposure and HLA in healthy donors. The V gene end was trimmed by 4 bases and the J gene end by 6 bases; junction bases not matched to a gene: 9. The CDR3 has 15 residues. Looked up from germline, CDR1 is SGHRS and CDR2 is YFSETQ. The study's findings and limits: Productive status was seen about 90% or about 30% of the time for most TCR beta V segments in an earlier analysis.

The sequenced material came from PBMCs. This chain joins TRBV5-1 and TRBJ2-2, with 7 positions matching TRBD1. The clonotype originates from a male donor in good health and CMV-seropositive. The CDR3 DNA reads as TGCGCCAGCAGCCACCGACAGGGATGGGCCGGGGAGCTGTTTTTT. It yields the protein CASSHRQGWAGELFF.